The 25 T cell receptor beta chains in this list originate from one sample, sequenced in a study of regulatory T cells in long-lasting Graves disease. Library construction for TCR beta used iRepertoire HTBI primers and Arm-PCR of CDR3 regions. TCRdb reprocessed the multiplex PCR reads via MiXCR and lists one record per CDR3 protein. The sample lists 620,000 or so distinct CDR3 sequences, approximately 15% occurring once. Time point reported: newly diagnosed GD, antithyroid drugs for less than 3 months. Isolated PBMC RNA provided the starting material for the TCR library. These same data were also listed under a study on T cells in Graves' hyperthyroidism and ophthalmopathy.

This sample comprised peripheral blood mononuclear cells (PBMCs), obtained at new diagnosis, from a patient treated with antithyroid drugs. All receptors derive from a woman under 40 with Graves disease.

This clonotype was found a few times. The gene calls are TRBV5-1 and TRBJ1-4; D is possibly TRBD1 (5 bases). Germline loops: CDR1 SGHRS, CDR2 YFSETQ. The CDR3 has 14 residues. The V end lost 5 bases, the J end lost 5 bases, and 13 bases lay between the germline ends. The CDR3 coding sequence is TGCGCCAGCAGTGATAAGGGGAGAAATGAAAAACTGTTTTTT. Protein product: CASSDKGRNEKLFF.

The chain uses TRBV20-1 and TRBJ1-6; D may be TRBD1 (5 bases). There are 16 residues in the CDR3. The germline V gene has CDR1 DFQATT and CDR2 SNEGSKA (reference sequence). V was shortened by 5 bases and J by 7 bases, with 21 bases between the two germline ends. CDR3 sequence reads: CSARRGGQGGNSPLHF. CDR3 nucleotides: TGCAGTGCTCGAAGGGGAGGGCAGGGAGGGAATTCACCCCTCCACTTT.

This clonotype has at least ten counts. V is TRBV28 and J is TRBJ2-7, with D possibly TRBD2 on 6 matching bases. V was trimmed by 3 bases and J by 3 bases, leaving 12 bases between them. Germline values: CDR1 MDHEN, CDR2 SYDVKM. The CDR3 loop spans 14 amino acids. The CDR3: CASSFSSEGYEQYF. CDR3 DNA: TGTGCCAGCAGTTTTTCTAGCGAGGGCTACGAGCAGTACTTC.

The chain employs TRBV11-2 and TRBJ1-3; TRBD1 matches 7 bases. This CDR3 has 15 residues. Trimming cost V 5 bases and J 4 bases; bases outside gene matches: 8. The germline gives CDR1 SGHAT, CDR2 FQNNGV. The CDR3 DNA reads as TGTGCCAGCAGCCCCGGGACAGCGAGAGGAAACACCATATATTTT. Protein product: CASSPGTARGNTIYF. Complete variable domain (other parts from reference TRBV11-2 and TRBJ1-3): EAGVAQSPRYKIIEKRQSVAFWCNPISGHATLYWYQQILGQGPKLLIQFQNNGVVDDSQLPKDRFSAERLKGVDSTLKIQPAKLEDSAVYLCASSPGTARGNTIYFGEGSWLTVV.

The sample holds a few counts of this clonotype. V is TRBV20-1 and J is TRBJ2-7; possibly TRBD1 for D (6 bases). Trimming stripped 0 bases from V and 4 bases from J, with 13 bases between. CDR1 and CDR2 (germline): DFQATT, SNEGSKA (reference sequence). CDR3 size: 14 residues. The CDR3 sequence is CSARDLTGPYEQYF. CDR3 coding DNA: TGCAGTGCTAGAGATTTGACAGGACCTTACGAGCAGTACTTC.

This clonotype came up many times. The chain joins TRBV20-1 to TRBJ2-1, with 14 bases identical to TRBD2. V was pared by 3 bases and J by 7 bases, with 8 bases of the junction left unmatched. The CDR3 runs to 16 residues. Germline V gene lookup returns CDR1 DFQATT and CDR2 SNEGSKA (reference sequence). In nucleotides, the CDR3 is TGCAGTGCTAGCGGACTAGCGGGAGGTCTCGGGAATGAGCAGTTCTTC. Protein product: CSASGLAGGLGNEQFF.

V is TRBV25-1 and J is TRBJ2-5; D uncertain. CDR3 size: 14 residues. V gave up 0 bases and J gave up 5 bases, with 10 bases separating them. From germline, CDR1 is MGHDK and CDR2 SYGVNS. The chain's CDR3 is CASSEYKPDETQYF. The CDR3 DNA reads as TGTGCCAGCAGTGAATATAAGCCTGACGAGACCCAGTACTTC. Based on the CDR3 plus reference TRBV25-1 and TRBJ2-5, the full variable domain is EADIYQTPRYLVIGTGKKITLECSQTMGHDKMYWYQQDPGMELHLIHYSYGVNSTEKGDLSSESTVSRIRTEHFPLTLESARPSHTSQYLCASSEYKPDETQYFGPGTRLLVL.

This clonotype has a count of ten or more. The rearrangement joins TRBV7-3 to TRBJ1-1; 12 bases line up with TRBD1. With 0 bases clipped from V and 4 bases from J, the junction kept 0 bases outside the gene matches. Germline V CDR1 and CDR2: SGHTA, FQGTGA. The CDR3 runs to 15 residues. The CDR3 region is CASSLTGQGATEAFF. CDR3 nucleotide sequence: TGTGCCAGCAGCTTAACGGGACAGGGGGCCACTGAAGCTTTCTTT.

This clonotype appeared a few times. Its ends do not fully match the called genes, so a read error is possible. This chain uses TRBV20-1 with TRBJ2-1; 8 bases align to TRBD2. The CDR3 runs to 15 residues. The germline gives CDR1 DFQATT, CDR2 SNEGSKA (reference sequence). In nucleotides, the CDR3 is TGCAGTGCTAGAGAGCCTAGCGGGTCCTTCAATGAGCAGTTCTTC. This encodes CSAREPSGSFNEQFF.

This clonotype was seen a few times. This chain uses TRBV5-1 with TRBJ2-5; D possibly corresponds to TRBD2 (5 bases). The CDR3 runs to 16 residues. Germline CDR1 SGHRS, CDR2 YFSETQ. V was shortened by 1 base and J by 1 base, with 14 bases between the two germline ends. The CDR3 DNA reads TGCGCCAGCAGCTTGTCCGGGGTCCAGCCCCAAGAGACCCAGTACTTC. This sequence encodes CASSLSGVQPQETQYF.

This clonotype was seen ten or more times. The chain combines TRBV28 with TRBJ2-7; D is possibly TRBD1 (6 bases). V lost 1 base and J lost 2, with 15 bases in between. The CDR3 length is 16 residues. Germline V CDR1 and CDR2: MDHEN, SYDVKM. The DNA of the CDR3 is TGTGCCAGCAGTTTATTAAGGACAGTGAGAACCTACGAGCAGTACTTC. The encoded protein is CASSLLRTVRTYEQYF.

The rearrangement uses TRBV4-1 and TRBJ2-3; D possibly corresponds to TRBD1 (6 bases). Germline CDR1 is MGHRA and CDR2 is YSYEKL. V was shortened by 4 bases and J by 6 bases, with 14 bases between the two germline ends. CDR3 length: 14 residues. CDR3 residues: CASSRYEDSDTQYF. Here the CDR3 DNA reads TGCGCCAGCAGCCGATATGAGGACAGCGATACGCAGTATTTT.

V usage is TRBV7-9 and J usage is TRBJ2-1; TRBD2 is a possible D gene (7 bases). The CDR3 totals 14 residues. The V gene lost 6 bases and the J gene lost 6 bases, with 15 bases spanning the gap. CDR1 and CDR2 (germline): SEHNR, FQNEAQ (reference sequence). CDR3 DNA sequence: TGTGCCAGCAGTCGGGGGGCGGGGCTCAATGAGCAGTTCTTC. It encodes CASSRGAGLNEQFF.

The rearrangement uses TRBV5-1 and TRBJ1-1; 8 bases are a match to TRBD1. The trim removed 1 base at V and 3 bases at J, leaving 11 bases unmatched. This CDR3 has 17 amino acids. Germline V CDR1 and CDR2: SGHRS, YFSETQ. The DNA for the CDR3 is TGCGCCAGCAGCTTGTTCAGGGGGCGCGAGGTGTACACTGAAGCTTTCTTT. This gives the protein CASSLFRGREVYTEAFF.

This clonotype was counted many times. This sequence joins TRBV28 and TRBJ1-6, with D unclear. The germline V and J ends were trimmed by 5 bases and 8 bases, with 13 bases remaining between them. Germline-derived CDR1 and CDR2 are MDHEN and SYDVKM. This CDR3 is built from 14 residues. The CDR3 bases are TGTGCCAGCAGTCGACGCACCCTAGATTCACCCCTCCACTTT. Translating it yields CASSRRTLDSPLHF.

The CDR3 coding sequence is TGTGCCACCAGTGAAGGACTAGCGGGACAACAGGGTGGATACAATGAGCAGTTCTTC. It specifies CATSEGLAGQQGGYNEQFF. The rearrangement uses TRBV24-1 and TRBJ2-1; 12 bases are a match to TRBD2. Germline loops: CDR1 KGHDR, CDR2 SFDVKD. CDR3 length: 19 amino acids. Trimming at V came to 4 bases and at J to 4 bases, leaving 13 bases not matched to a gene.

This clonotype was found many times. Here the CDR3 reads CSAMTVGTEAFF. CDR3 coding DNA: TGCAGTGCTATGACAGTGGGCACTGAAGCTTTCTTT. This chain links TRBV20-1 with TRBJ1-1; D may be TRBD1 (5 bases). Between the trimmed V and J ends, which lost 4 bases and 4 bases, there was a span of 10 bases. The germline CDR1 and CDR2 sequences are DFQATT and SNEGSKA (reference sequence). CDR3 length: 12 amino acids.

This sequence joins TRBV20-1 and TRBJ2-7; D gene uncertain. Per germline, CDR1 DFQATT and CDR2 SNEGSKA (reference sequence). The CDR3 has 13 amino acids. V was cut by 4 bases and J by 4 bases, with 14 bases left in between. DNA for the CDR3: TGCAGTGCTATGGGTTTAAGTGGGTACGAGCAGTACTTC. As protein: CSAMGLSGYEQYF.

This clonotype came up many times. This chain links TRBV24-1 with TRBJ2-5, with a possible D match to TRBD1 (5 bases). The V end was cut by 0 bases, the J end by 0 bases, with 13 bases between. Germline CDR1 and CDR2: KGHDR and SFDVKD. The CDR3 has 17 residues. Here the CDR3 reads CATSDLRSKGDQETQYF. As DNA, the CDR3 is TGTGCCACCAGTGATTTGCGGAGCAAAGGGGACCAAGAGACCCAGTACTTC.

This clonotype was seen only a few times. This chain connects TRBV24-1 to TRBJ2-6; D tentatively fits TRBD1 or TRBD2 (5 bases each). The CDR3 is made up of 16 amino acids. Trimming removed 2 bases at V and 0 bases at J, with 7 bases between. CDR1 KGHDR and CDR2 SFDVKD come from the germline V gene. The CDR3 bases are TGTGCCACCAGTGATTGGGGGAGCTCTGGGGCCAACGTCCTGACTTTC. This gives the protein CATSDWGSSGANVLTF.

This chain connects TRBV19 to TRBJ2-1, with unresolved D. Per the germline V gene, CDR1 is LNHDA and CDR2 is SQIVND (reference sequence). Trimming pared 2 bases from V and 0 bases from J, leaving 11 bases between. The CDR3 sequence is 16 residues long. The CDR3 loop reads CASSIIGGSSYNEQFF. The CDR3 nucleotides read TGTGCCAGTAGTATAATTGGCGGCAGCTCCTACAATGAGCAGTTCTTC.

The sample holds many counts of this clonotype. The chain's CDR3 is CASGVALGLEQFF. The CDR3 bases are TGTGCTAGTGGCGTAGCGCTCGGATTAGAGCAGTTCTTC. The chain links TRBV12-5 to TRBJ2-1, with TRBD2 as a possible D gene (5 bases). Germline CDR1 and CDR2: LGHNT and FRNRAP. V was pared by 6 bases and J by 10 bases, with 16 bases between. The CDR3 has 13 amino acids.

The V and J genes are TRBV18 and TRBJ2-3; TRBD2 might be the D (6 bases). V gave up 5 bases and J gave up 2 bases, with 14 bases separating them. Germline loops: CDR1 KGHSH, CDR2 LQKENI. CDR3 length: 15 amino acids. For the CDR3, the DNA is TGTGCCAGCTCATCCGGACTAACCCACACAGATACGCAGTATTTT. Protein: CASSSGLTHTDTQYF.

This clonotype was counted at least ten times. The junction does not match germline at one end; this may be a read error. Written as DNA, the CDR3 is TGTGCCAGCAGCTTATGGGGGAATGAAAAACTGTTTTTT. It translates to CASSLWGNEKLFF. The chain uses TRBV5-1 and TRBJ1-4; maybe TRBD1 (5 bases). The germline gives CDR1 SGHRS, CDR2 YFSETQ. This CDR3 comprises 13 residues.

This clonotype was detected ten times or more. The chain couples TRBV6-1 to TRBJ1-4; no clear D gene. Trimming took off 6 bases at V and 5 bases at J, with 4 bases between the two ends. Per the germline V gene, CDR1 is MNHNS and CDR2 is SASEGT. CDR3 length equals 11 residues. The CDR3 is CASRANEKLFF. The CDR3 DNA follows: TGTGCCAGCAGGGCCAATGAAAAACTGTTTTTT.